One sample yielded the 14 T cell receptor beta chains listed below, sequenced in a study of blood T cell repertoires in COVID-19. Clones were read by immunoSEQ multiplex PCR, and TCRdb kept only the in-frame ones, dropping some. The data hold over 200,000 clones, with approximately 87% observed a single time. The sample consisted of PBMCs or T cells enriched from blood (not recorded which). The receptors shown here come from a woman between 45 and 60 years old in a cohort exposed to, infected with or recovered from COVID-19 (not recorded which).

The V and J genes are TRBV25-1 and TRBJ2-3; the D gene is possibly TRBD2 (6 bases). Trimming shortened V by 7 bases and J by 3 bases, and 11 bases separated the two germline ends. Germline CDR1 MGHDK, CDR2 SYGVNS. This CDR3 comprises 13 residues. DNA of the CDR3: TGTGCCAGCACCCAAGGGAGGACAGATACGCAGTATTTT. This codes for CASTQGRTDTQYF.

To note about this clone: Other DNA sequences within the sample encode an identical CDR3. The CDR3 protein is CASGAGHTDTQYF. The DNA of the CDR3 is TGTGCCAGCGGGGCAGGGCACACAGATACGCAGTATTTT. The chain is built from TRBV6-4 and TRBJ2-3, with D possibly being TRBD1 (5 bases). The germline CDR1 and CDR2 sequences are MRHNA and SNTAGT. The V and J ends lost 8 bases and 2 bases respectively, with 11 bases between them. The CDR3 sequence is 13 residues long.

With regard to this clone: Mismatch with germline at one junction end may stem from a read error. The rearrangement joins TRBV7-3 to TRBJ2-2, with a tentative D call TRBD2 (5 bases). The CDR3 is made up of 14 amino acids. The germline CDR1 and CDR2 sequences are SGHTA and FQGTGA. The CDR3 loop reads CASSLLANAGELFF. The CDR3 DNA sequence: TGTGCCAGCAGCTTATTAGCGAACGCCGGGGAGCTGTTTTTT.

This clone was recorded a few times. The V and J genes are TRBV9 and TRBJ1-2, with a weak D call TRBD1 (6 bases). CDR1 SGDLS and CDR2 YYNGEE come from the germline V gene. The CDR3 has 12 amino acids. Trimming removed 8 bases at V and 7 bases at J, with 15 bases between. CDR3 nucleotide sequence: TGTGCCAGTAGAGGGGGGGAGGCTGGCTACACCTTC. The encoded protein is CASRGGEAGYTF.

V gene TRBV7-2 combines with J gene TRBJ1-4; D is undetermined. Trimming took off 5 bases at V and 7 bases at J, with 17 bases between the two ends. CDR3 length: 15 amino acids. Looked up from germline, CDR1 is SGHTA and CDR2 is FQGNSA. In nucleotides, the CDR3 is TGTGCCAGCAGCCCCTGGGTGGCCCGGGGTGAAAAACTGTTTTTT. Its translation is CASSPWVARGEKLFF. The variable domain in full, with the rest retrieved from reference TRBV7-2 and TRBJ1-4, is GAGVSQSPSNKVTEKGKDVELRCDPISGHTALYWYRQSLGQGLEFLIYFQGNSAPDKSGLPSDRFSAERTGGSVSTLTIQRTQQEDSAVYLCASSPWVARGEKLFFGSGTQLSVL.

This clone was recorded once. The chain is built from TRBV6-2 or TRBV6-3 and TRBJ2-1; D perhaps matches TRBD2 (5 bases). The CDR3 runs 14 residues. Germline loops: CDR1 MNHEY, CDR2 SVGEGT. Trimming took off 3 bases at V and 5 bases at J, with 11 bases between the two ends. The CDR3 DNA reads as TGTGCCAGCAGTTATTCGCTAGCTAACAATGAGCAGTTCTTC. Protein: CASSYSLANNEQFF.

This chain connects TRBV3-1 (or the pseudogene TRBV3-2) to TRBJ1-2, with TRBD1 identical over 7 bases. The length of the CDR3 is 13 residues. The junction had 3 bases not matched to a gene; V was cut back by 4 bases and J by 4 bases. Looked up from germline, CDR1 is LGHDT and CDR2 is YNNKEL (reference sequence). In DNA, the CDR3 is TGTGCCAGCAGCCCCAGGGGGTTCTATGGCTACACCTTC. This sequence encodes CASSPRGFYGYTF.

The V gene is TRBV4-3, the J gene TRBJ1-2, with TRBD1 identical over 12 bases. CDR1 is LGHNA, CDR2 YSLEER, per germline. The ends lost 4 bases at V and 8 bases at J; junction bases unmatched: 8. The CDR3 covers 15 residues. The CDR3 loop is CASSLSRDRGHGYTF. The CDR3 DNA reads as TGCGCCAGCAGCCTCAGCCGGGACAGGGGGCACGGCTACACCTTC.

The chain joins TRBV18 to TRBJ2-7; D is unclear. CDR3 length: 15 residues. In germline, CDR1 is KGHSH, CDR2 LQKENI. Trimming left V 0 bases short and J 3 bases short, with 12 bases between. Written as DNA, the CDR3 is TGTGCCAGCTCACCACCTGATTTGCGGCACTACGAGCAGTACTTC. It translates to CASSPPDLRHYEQYF.

The CDR3 loop reads CASSRGGLLGEQFF. DNA for the CDR3: TGTGCCAGCAGTAGGGGGGGACTTTTGGGTGAGCAGTTCTTC. This chain connects TRBV25-1 to TRBJ2-1; weak D call: TRBD2 (7 bases). The V end lost 5 bases, the J end lost 9 bases, and 17 bases lay between the germline ends. Germline loops: CDR1 MGHDK, CDR2 SYGVNS. The CDR3 spans 14 residues.

This chain connects TRBV20-1 to TRBJ1-4; D unresolved. This CDR3 contains 11 residues. Germline V lookup: CDR1 DFQATT, CDR2 SNEGSKA (reference sequence). Trimming shortened V by 5 bases and J by 5 bases, and 6 bases separated the two germline ends. The CDR3 sequence is CSAFLNEKLFF. The CDR3 region has the DNA TGCAGTGCTTTTCTCAATGAAAAACTGTTTTTT.

V and J are TRBV10-3 and TRBJ2-5; perhaps TRBD1 as D (6 bases). V gave up 6 bases and J gave up 3 bases, with 8 bases separating them. CDR3 size: 12 residues. From germline, CDR1 is ENHRY and CDR2 SYGVKD. This chain's CDR3 is CAIRGAKETQYF. In DNA, the CDR3 is TGTGCCATCAGGGGGGCCAAAGAGACCCAGTACTTC.

This rearrangement joins TRBV7-9 to TRBJ2-7; TRBD1 matches at 8 bases. The J segment lost 9 bases and the V segment lost 5 bases, leaving 6 bases of the junction unmatched. The V gene's germline CDR1 is SEHNR and CDR2 FQNEAQ (reference sequence). This CDR3 has 12 amino acids. This chain's CDR3 is CASSQGASVQYF. The CDR3 nucleotides are TGTGCCAGCAGCCAGGGGGCTAGTGTGCAGTACTTC.

This clone was picked up one time. The J gene is TRBJ1-2, the V gene TRBV6-1; D unclear. The CDR3 has 13 residues. Germline V CDR1 and CDR2: MNHNS, SASEGT. Trimming pared 3 bases from V and 3 bases from J, leaving 8 bases between. As DNA, the CDR3 is TGTGCCAGCAGTGAGGGCAGCTACTATGGCTACACCTTC. This translates into CASSEGSYYGYTF.